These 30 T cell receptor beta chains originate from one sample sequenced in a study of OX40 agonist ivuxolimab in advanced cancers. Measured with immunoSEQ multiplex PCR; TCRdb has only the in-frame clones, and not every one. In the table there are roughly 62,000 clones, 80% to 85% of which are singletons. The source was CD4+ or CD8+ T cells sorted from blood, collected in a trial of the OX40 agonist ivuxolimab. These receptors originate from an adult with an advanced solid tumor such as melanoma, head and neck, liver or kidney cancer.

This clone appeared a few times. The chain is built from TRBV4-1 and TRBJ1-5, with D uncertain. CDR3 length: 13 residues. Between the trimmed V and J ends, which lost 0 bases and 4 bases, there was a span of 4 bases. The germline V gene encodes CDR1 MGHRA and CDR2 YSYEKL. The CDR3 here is CASSQDQNQPQHF. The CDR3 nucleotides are TGCGCCAGCAGCCAAGATCAGAATCAGCCCCAGCATTTT.

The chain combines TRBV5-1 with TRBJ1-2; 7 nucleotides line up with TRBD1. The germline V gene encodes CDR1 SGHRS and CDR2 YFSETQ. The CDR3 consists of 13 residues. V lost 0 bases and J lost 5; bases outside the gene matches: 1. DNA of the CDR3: TGCGCCAGCAGCTTGGAGACAGGGTATGGCTACACCTTC. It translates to CASSLETGYGYTF.

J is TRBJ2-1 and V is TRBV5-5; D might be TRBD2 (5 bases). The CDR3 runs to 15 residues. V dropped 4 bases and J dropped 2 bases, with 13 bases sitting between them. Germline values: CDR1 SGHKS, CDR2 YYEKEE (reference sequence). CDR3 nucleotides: TGTGCCAGCAGCCCTTTGAGGGTCCCCTACAATGAGCAGTTCTTC. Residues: CASSPLRVPYNEQFF.

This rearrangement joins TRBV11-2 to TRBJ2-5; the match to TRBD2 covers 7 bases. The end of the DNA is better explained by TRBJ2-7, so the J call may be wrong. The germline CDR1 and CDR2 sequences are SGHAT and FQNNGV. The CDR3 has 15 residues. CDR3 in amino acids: CASSLDQVAGDEQYF. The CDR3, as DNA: TGTGCCAGCAGCTTAGATCAGGTAGCGGGTGACGAGCAGTACTTC.

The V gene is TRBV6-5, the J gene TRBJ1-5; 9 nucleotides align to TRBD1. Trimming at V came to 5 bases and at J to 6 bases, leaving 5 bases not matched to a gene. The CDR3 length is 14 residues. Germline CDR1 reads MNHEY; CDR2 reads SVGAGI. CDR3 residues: CASSPDRGGQPQHF. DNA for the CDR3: TGTGCCAGCAGTCCCGACAGGGGGGGTCAGCCCCAGCATTTT.

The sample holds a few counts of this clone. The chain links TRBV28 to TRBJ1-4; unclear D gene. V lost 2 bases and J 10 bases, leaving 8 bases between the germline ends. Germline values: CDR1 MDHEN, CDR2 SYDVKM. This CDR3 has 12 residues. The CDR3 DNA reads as TGTGCCAGCAGTTTAGTGGAAGGAAAACTGTTTTTT. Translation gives CASSLVEGKLFF. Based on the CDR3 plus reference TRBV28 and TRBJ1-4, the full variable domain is DVKVTQSSRYLVKRTGEKVFLECVQDMDHENMFWYRQDPGLGLRLIYFSYDVKMKEKGDIPEGYSVSREKKERFSLILESASTNQTSMYLCASSLVEGKLFFGSGTQLSVL.

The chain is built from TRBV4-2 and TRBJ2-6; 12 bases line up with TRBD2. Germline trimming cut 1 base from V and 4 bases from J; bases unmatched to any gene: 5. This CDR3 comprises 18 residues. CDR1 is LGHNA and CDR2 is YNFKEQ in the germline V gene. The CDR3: CASSQVGLAGNGANVLTF. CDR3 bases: TGTGCCAGCAGCCAAGTCGGACTAGCGGGGAACGGGGCCAACGTCCTGACTTTC.

CDR3 region: CASSRIQGSYTF. For the CDR3, the DNA is TGTGCCAGCAGCCGGATACAGGGAAGTTACACCTTC. The V call is TRBV7-6, the J call TRBJ1-2; D perhaps matches TRBD1 (6 bases). Between the trimmed V and J ends, which lost 5 bases and 11 bases, there was a span of 15 bases. Germline V CDR1 and CDR2: SGHVS, FNYEAQ. This CDR3 is 12 amino acids long.

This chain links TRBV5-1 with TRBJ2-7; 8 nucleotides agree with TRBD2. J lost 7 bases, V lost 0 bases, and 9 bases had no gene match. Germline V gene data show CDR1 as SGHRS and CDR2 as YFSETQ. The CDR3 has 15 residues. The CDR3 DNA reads TGCGCCAGCAGCTTGGCGGGGGCGGGGGGCAGGGAGCAGTACTTC. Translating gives CASSLAGAGGREQYF.

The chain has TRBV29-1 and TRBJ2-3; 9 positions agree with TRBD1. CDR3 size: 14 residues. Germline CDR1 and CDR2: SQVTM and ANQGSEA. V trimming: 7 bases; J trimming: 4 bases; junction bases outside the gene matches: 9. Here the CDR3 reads CSGFSGQGADTQYF. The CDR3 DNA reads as TGCAGCGGATTCTCGGGACAGGGCGCAGATACGCAGTATTTT.

CDR3 in DNA: TGTGCCAGCGGCAGTAGTGGGGGGACAGGGTCCTACGAGCAGTACTTC. Amino acid sequence: CASGSSGGTGSYEQYF. The chain carries TRBV9 and TRBJ2-7; 9 bases are shared with TRBD1. Looked up from germline, CDR1 is SGDLS and CDR2 is YYNGEE. The CDR3 runs to 16 residues. J was trimmed by 1 base and V by 7 bases; bases with no gene match: 12.

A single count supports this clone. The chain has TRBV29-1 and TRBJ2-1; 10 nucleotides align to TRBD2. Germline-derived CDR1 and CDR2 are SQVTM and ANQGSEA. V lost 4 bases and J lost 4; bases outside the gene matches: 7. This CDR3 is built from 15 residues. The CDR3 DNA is TGCAGCGTTGTAGCTAGCGGGAGACCATACAATGAGCAGTTCTTC. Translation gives CSVVASGRPYNEQFF.

The CDR3 here is CATGLAGGRAHNEQFF. CDR3 DNA sequence: TGTGCCACCGGACTAGCGGGAGGGAGGGCACACAATGAGCAGTTCTTC. This sequence joins TRBV10-3 and TRBJ2-1; 15 bases map to TRBD2. There are 16 residues in the CDR3. Germline CDR1 ENHRY, CDR2 SYGVKD. Losses at the gene ends were 10 bases for V and 5 bases for J; bases not matched to a gene: 9.

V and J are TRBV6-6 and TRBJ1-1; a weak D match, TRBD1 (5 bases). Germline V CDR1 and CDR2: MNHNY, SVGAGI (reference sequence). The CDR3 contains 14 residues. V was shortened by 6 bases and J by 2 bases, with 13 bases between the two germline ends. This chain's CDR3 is CASRDQGFNTEAFF. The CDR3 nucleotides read TGTGCCAGCAGGGACCAGGGTTTTAACACTGAAGCTTTCTTT.

The CDR3: CSVRREENYGYTF. As DNA, the CDR3 is TGCAGCGTACGCAGGGAAGAGAACTATGGCTACACCTTC. The rearrangement uses TRBV29-1 and TRBJ1-2; tentative D call: TRBD1 (5 bases). Deletions cut 6 bases from V and 2 bases from J, with 13 bases between. CDR3 length: 13 amino acids. Per germline, CDR1 SQVTM and CDR2 ANQGSEA.

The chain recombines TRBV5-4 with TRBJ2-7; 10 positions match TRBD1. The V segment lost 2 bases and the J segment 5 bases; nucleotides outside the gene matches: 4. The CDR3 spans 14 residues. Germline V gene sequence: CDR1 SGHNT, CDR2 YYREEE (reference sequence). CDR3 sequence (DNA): TGTGCCAGCAGCTTACCGGGACAGGGGAACGAGCAGTACTTC. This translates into CASSLPGQGNEQYF.

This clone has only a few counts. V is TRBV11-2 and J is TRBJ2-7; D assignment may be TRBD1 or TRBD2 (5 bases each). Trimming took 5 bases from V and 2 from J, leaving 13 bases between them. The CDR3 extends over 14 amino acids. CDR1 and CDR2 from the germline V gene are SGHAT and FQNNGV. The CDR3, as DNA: TGTGCCAGCAGCCCGGGACCTTTCCCCTACGAGCAGTACTTC. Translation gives CASSPGPFPYEQYF.

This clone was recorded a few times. The CDR3 reads CASSFSGRAADTQYF. CDR3 nucleotides: TGCGCCAGCAGCTTTAGCGGGAGGGCCGCAGATACGCAGTATTTT. V is TRBV5-1 and J is TRBJ2-3; 11 bases fit TRBD2. Germline V gene sequence: CDR1 SGHRS, CDR2 YFSETQ. The junction had 3 bases not matched to a gene; V was cut back by 2 bases and J by 4 bases. The CDR3 is made up of 15 amino acids. The full variable domain, rest sourced from reference TRBV5-1 and TRBJ2-3, is KAGVTQTPRYLIKTRGQQVTLSCSPISGHRSVSWYQQTPGQGLQFLFEYFSETQRNKGNFPGRFSGRQFSNSRSEMNVSTLELGDSALYLCASSFSGRAADTQYFGPGTRLTVL.

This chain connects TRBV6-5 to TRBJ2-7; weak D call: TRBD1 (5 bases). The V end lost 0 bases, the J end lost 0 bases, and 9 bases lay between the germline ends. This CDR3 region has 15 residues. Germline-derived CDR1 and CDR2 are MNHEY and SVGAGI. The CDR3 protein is CASSYSQGSSYEQYF. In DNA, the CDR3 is TGTGCCAGCAGTTACTCCCAGGGAAGCTCCTACGAGCAGTACTTC.

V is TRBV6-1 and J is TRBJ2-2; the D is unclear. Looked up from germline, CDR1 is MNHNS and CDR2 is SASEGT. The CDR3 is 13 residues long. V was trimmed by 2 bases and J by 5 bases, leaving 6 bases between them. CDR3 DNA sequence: TGTGCCAGCAGTGAATGGGATACCGGGGAGCTGTTTTTT. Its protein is CASSEWDTGELFF.

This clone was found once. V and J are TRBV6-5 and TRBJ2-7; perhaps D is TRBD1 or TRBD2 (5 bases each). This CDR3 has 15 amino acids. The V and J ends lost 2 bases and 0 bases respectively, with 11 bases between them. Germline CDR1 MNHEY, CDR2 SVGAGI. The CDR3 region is CASSYVAGSSYEQYF. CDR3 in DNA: TGTGCCAGCAGTTACGTGGCAGGGAGCTCCTACGAGCAGTACTTC.

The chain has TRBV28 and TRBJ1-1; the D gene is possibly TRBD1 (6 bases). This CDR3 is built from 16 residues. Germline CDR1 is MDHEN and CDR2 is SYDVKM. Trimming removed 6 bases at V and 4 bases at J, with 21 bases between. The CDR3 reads CASSTTGGPGGTEAFF. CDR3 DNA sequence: TGTGCCAGCAGCACGACTGGGGGGCCGGGGGGCACTGAAGCTTTCTTT. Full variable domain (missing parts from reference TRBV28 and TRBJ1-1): DVKVTQSSRYLVKRTGEKVFLECVQDMDHENMFWYRQDPGLGLRLIYFSYDVKMKEKGDIPEGYSVSREKKERFSLILESASTNQTSMYLCASSTTGGPGGTEAFFGQGTRLTVV.

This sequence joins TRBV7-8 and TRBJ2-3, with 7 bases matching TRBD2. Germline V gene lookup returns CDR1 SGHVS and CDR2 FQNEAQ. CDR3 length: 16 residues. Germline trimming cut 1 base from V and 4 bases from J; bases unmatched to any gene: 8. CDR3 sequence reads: CASSLVDSGGSDTQYF. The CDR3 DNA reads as TGTGCCAGCAGCTTAGTCGACTCCGGGGGGTCAGATACGCAGTATTTT.

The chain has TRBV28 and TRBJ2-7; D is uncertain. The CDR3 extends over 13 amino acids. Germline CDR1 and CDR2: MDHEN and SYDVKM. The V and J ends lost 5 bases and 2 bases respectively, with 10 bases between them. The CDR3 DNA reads TGTGCCAGCAGTCCGCCCACTACCTACGAGCAGTACTTC. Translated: CASSPPTTYEQYF.

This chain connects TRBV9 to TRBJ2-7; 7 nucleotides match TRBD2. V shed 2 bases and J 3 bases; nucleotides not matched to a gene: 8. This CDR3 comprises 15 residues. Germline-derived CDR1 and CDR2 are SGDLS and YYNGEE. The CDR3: CASSVAVGGNYEQYF. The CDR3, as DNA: TGTGCCAGCAGCGTCGCGGTCGGGGGGAACTACGAGCAGTACTTC.

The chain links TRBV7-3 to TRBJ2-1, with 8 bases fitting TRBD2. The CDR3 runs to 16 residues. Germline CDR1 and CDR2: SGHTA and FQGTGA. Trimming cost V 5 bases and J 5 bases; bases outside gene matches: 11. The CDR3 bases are TGTGCCAGCAGCCCAAACCCGGGACTAGGCGACAATGAGCAGTTCTTC. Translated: CASSPNPGLGDNEQFF. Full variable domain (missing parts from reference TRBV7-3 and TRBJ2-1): GAGVSQTPSNKVTEKGKYVELRCDPISGHTALYWYRQSLGQGPEFLIYFQGTGAADDSGLPNDRFFAVRPEGSVSTLKIQRTERGDSAVYLCASSPNPGLGDNEQFFGPGTRLTVL.

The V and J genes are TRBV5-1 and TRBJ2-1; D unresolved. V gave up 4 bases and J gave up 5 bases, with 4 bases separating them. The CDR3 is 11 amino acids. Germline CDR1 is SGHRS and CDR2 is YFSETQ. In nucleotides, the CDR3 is TGCGCCAGCAGCATGGACAATGAGCAGTTCTTC. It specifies CASSMDNEQFF.

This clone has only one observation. In DNA, the CDR3 is TGTGCCAGCAGCCCGACAGCGAGCTCCTACGAGCAGTACTTC. The encoded protein is CASSPTASSYEQYF. The V gene is TRBV2, the J gene TRBJ2-7, with a tentative D call TRBD1 (5 bases). The CDR3 consists of 14 residues. V lost 6 bases to trimming and J lost 0 bases, with 12 bases between them. Germline CDR1 SNHLY, CDR2 FYNNEI.

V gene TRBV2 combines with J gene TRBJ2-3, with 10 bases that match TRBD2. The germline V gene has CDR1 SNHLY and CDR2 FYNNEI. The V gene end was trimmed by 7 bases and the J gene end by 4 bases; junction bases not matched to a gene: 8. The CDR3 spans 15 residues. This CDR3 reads CASNKAGGRPDTQYF. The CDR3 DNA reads TGTGCCAGCAACAAAGCGGGGGGGCGGCCAGATACGCAGTATTTT.

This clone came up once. CDR3 loop: CASSYYGPPAEQYF. CDR3 coding DNA: TGCGCCAGCAGCTACTACGGGCCTCCGGCGGAGCAGTACTTC. The chain carries TRBV5-1 and TRBJ2-7; no reliable D call. CDR3 length equals 14 residues. The V end lost 3 bases, the J end lost 7 bases, and 17 bases lay between the germline ends. Germline CDR1 and CDR2: SGHRS and YFSETQ.